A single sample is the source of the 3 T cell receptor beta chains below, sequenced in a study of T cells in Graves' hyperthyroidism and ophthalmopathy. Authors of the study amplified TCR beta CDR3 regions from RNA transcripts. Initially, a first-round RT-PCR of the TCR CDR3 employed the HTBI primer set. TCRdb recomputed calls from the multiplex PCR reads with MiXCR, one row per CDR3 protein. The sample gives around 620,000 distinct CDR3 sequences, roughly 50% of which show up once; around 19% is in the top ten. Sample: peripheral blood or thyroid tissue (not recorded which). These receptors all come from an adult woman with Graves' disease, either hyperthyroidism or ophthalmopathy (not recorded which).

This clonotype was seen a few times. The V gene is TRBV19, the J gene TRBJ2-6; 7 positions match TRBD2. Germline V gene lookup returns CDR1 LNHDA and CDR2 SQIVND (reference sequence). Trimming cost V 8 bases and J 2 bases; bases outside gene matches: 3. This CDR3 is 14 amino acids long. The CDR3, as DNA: TGTGCCAGTTCCGCGGGAGCTGGGGCCAACGTCCTGACTTTC. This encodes CASSAGAGANVLTF.

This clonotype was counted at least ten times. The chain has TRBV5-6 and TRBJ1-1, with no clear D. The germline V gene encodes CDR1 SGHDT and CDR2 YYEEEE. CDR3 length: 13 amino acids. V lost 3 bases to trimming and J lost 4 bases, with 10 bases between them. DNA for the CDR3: TGTGCCAGCAGCTCTGCTCGAGGCACTGAAGCTTTCTTT. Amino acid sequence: CASSSARGTEAFF. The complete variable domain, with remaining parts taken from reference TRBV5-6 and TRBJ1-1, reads DAGVTQSPTHLIKTRGQQVTLRCSPKSGHDTVSWYQQALGQGPQFIFQYYEEEERQRGNFPDRFSGHQFPNYSSELNVNALLLGDSALYLCASSSARGTEAFFGQGTRLTVV.

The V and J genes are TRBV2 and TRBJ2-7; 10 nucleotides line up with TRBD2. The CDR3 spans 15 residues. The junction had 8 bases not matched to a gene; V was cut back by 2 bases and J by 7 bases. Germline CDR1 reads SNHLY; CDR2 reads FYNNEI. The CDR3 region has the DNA TGTGCCAGCAGTGAACTAGCGGGAGACACCGGGGAGCAGTACTTC. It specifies CASSELAGDTGEQYF.